This T cell receptor beta chain was identified in a study of T cells after yellow fever vaccination. Study observations and caveats: The CD4 compartment and the CD8 compartment contained a small share of clonotypes in common.

CDR3 length: 15 residues. In germline, CDR1 is GTSNPN, CDR2 SVGIG (reference sequence). V shed 2 bases and J 5 bases; nucleotides not matched to a gene: 6. This clonotype was seen only a few times. Its antigen is not identified. Via MiXCR, TCRdb re-called the 5' RACE reads, giving one row per CDR3 protein. The sample contains fewer than 350,000 distinct CDR3 sequences, about 8.7% of which appear only once. This chain connects TRBV30 to TRBJ2-2, with 9 positions matching TRBD2. This receptor was identified in a young man who received the YFV17D yellow fever vaccine. Source: PBMCs, taken on the day of the first yellow fever vaccination. The CDR3 sequence: CAWSPLAGWTGELFF. The CDR3 DNA sequence: TGTGCCTGGAGTCCTCTAGCGGGGTGGACCGGGGAGCTGTTTTTT.